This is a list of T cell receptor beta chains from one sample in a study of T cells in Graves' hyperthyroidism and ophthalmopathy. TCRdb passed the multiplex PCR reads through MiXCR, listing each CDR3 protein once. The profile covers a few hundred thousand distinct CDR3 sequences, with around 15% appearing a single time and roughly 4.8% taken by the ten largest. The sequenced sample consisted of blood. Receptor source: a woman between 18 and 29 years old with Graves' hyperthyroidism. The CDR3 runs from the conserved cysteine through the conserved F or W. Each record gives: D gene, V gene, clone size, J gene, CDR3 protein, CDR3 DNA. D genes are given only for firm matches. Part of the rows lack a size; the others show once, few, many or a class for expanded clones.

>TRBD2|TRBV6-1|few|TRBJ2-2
CASNPPGLAANTGELFF
TGTGCCAGCAACCCGCCGGGACTAGCGGCTAACACCGGGGAGCTGTTTTTT
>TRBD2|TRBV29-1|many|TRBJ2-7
CSVQAGGAYEQYF
TGCAGCGTCCAAGCGGGAGGCGCCTACGAGCAGTACTTC
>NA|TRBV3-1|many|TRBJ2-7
CASSRAPSADYEQYF
TGTGCCAGCAGCCGGGCCCCTAGCGCCGACTACGAGCAGTACTTC
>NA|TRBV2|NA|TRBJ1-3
CASSESQGNTIYF
TGTGCCAGCAGTGAGTCACAGGGAAACACCATATATTTT
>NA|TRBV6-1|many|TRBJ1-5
CASSLGRSNQPQHF
TGTGCCAGCAGTTTAGGCAGGTCCAATCAGCCCCAGCATTTT
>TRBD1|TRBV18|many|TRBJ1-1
CASSTRTGSNTEAFF
TGTGCCAGCTCCACAAGGACAGGGTCGAACACTGAAGCTTTCTTT
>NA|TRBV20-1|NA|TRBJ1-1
CSARDHRKPNTEAFF
TGCAGTGCTAGAGATCACCGAAAACCGAACACTGAAGCTTTCTTT
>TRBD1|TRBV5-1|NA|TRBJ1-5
CASSLQGGDQPQHF
TGCGCCAGCAGCTTACAGGGGGGCGATCAGCCCCAGCATTTT
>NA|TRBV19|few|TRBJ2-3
CASSIGRAGTDTQYF
TGTGCCAGTAGTATCGGGCGGGCCGGTACAGATACGCAGTATTTT
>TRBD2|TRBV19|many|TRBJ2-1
CASSIILAGECEQFF
TGTGCCAGTAGTATAATCTTAGCGGGAGAGTGCGAGCAGTTCTTC
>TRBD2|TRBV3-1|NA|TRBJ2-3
CASSQQSGIPDTQYF
TGTGCCAGCAGCCAACAGAGCGGGATCCCAGATACGCAGTATTTT
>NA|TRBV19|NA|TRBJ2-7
CASRRQSSYEQYF
TGTGCCAGTAGAAGACAGAGCTCCTACGAGCAGTACTTC
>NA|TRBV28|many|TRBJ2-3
CASRPNFEGQYF
TGTGCCAGCAGACCTAACTTCGAGGGGCAGTATTTT
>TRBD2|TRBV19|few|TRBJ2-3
CASSVRPGLATDTQYF
TGTGCCAGTAGTGTACGTCCGGGACTAGCAACAGATACGCAGTATTTT
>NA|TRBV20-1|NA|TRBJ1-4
CSARSTGFPRDEKLFF
TGCAGTGCTAGATCTACAGGGTTCCCTAGGGATGAAAAACTGTTTTTT
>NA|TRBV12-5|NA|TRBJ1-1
CASGLFGQRTEAFF
TGTGCTAGTGGTTTGTTCGGTCAGCGCACTGAAGCTTTCTTT
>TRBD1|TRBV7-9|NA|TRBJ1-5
CASSPPGQGNQPQHF
TGTGCCAGCAGCCCCCCGGGACAGGGGAATCAGCCCCAGCATTTT
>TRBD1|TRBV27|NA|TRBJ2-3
CASSNSGTGGPYF
TGTGCCAGCAGTAACTCCGGGACAGGGGGGCCGTATTTT
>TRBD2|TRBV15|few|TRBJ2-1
CATSRGLAGAVNEQFF
TGTGCCACCAGCAGGGGACTAGCGGGAGCGGTGAATGAGCAGTTCTTC
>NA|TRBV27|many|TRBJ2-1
CASRERGNEQFF
TGTGCCAGCAGAGAACGAGGGAATGAGCAGTTCTTC
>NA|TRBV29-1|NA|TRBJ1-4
CSASPEGLEKLFF
TGCAGCGCATCCCCCGAGGGTCTTGAAAAACTGTTTTTT
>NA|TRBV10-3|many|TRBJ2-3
CAISEYTDTQYF
TGTGCCATCAGTGAATACACAGATACGCAGTATTTT
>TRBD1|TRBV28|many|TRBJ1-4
CASSLGQLEKLFF
TGTGCCAGCAGTTTGGGACAGCTTGAAAAACTGTTTTTT
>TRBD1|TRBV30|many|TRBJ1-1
CAWTTGQRNTEAFF
TGTGCCTGGACCACGGGACAGCGGAACACTGAAGCTTTCTTT
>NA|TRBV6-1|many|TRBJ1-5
CASRADLQPQHF
TGTGCCAGCAGGGCGGACCTCCAGCCCCAGCATTTT
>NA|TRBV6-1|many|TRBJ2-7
CASSEDQATYEQYF
TGTGCCAGCAGTGAAGACCAGGCCACCTACGAGCAGTACTTC
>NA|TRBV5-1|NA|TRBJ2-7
CASSFDSSPTYEQYF
TGCGCCAGCAGCTTCGACAGCTCCCCCACCTACGAGCAGTACTTC
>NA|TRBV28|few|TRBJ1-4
CASRRRGAPNEKLFF
TGTGCCAGCAGGCGCCGGGGGGCCCCTAATGAAAAACTGTTTTTT
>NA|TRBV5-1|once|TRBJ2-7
CASSLVGAETYEQYF
TGCGCCAGCAGCTTGGTGGGGGCCGAGACCTACGAGCAGTACTTC
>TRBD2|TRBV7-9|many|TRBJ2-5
CASSSGLVKETQYF
TGTGCCAGCAGCTCTGGACTAGTAAAAGAGACCCAGTACTTC
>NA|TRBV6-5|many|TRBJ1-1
CASSYSGGTRVFEAFF
TGTGCCAGCAGTTACTCGGGCGGGACCCGGGTTTTTGAAGCTTTCTTT
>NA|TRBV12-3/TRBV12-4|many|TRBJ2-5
CASRQGATQYF
TGTGCCAGCAGGCAAGGGGCAACCCAGTACTTC
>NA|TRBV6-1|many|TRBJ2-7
CASSVYRGGYEQYF
TGTGCCAGCAGTGTCTACAGGGGAGGGTACGAGCAGTACTTC
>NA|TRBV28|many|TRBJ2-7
CASSKASSSYERYF
TGTGCCAGCAGCAAGGCCAGTAGCTCCTACGAGCGGTACTTC
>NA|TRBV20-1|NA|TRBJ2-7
CCASRGTDSYEQYF
TGCTGTGCTTCACGGGGGACAGACTCCTACGAGCAGTACTTC
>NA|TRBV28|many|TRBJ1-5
CASSLGNGIQPQHF
TGTGCCAGCAGTTTAGGGAACGGGATTCAGCCCCAGCATTTT
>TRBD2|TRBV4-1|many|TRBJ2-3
CASSQQLAATDTQYF
TGCGCCAGCAGCCAACAACTAGCGGCCACAGATACGCAGTATTTT
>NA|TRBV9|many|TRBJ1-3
CASSVDEGANTIYF
TGTGCCAGCAGCGTAGATGAGGGCGCCAACACCATATATTTT
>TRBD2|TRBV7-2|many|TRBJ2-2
CASSFGTMPANTGELFF
TGTGCCAGCAGCTTCGGGACTATGCCCGCGAACACCGGGGAGCTGTTTTTT
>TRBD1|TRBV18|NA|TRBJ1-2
CASSPGLATDRKVPTYTF
TGTGCCAGCTCACCAGGATTAGCGACGGACAGGAAAGTCCCTACCTACACCTTC
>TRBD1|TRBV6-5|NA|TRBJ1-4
CASSYDPGQGNEKLFF
TGTGCCAGCAGTTACGATCCGGGACAGGGGAATGAAAAACTGTTTTTT
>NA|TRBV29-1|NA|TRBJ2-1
CSVLSDEQFF
TGCAGCGTTCTCTCTGATGAGCAGTTCTTC
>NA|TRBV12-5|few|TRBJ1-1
CASGLLRRTVLEAFF
TGTGCTAGTGGTTTGCTCCGGAGGACAGTTCTTGAAGCTTTCTTT
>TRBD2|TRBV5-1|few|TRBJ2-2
CASSTIPGLAGGLNTGELFF
TGCGCCAGCAGCACAATCCCGGGACTAGCGGGAGGGTTGAACACCGGGGAGCTGTTTTTT
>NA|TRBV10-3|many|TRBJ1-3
CAISEAMGNTIYF
TGTGCCATCAGTGAGGCGATGGGAAACACCATATATTTT
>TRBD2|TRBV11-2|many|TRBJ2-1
CASSLGWTSGHNEQFF
TGTGCCAGCAGCTTAGGCTGGACTAGCGGACACAATGAGCAGTTCTTC
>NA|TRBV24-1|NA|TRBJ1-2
CATSDDWGGYTF
TGTGCCACCAGTGATGATTGGGGGGGCTACACCTTC
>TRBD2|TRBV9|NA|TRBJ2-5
CASSVGVGTSGFEGETQYF
TGTGCCAGCAGCGTAGGAGTGGGGACTAGCGGTTTTGAGGGTGAGACCCAGTACTTC
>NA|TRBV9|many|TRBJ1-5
CASSVAGMSNQPQHF
TGTGCCAGCAGCGTAGCGGGGATGAGCAATCAGCCCCAGCATTTT
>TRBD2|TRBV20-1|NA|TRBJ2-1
CSASGASGAYNEQFF
TGCAGTGCTAGTGGCGCTAGCGGGGCCTACAATGAGCAGTTCTTC
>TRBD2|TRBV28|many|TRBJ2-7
CASSLSGLAGALSYEQYF
TGTGCCAGCAGTTTATCGGGACTAGCGGGAGCCTTGAGCTACGAGCAGTACTTC
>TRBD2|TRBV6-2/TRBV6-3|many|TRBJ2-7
CASSYSPGLAGAYEQYF
TGTGCCAGCAGTTACTCCCCCGGACTAGCGGGGGCCTACGAGCAGTACTTC
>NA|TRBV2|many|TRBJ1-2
CASSDGGYTF
TGTGCCAGCAGTGATGGGGGCTACACCTTC
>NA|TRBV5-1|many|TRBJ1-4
CASSLGSVMGLGTNEKLFF
TGCGCCAGCAGCTTGGGGTCCGTGATGGGACTCGGAACTAATGAAAAACTGTTTTTT
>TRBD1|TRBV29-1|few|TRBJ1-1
CSVAGTGPTEAFF
TGCAGCGTGGCCGGGACAGGGCCGACTGAAGCTTTCTTT
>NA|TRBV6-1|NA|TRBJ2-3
CASTPNLGSTDTQYF
TGTGCCAGCACCCCCAATTTGGGGTCCACAGATACGCAGTATTTT
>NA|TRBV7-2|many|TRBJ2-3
CASSLRVSTDTQYF
TGTGCCAGCAGCTTACGGGTTAGCACAGATACGCAGTATTTT
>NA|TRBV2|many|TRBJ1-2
CASSGLRNNYGYTF
TGTGCCAGCAGTGGGTTACGGAATAACTATGGCTACACCTTC